Listed below are T cell receptor beta chains from one sample, sequenced in a study of blood T cell repertoires in COVID-19. Sequencing used immunoSEQ multiplex PCR; TCRdb keeps in-frame clones, though not all of them. The repertoire holds some 120,000 clones, with around four fifths as singletons. Sequenced material: peripheral blood. The receptors here all came from a woman in her seventies with acute or convalescent COVID-19. The CDR3 runs from the conserved cysteine through the conserved F or W. A D gene is named only where the DNA matches it firmly. Rows give clone size only sometimes, using once, few, many, or a class for an expanded clone.

v_call	d_call	j_call	clone_size	cdr3_aa	cdr3_nt
TRBV12-5	.	TRBJ2-2	.	CASGLPGELFF	TGTGCTAGTGGTTTGCCGGGGGAGCTGTTTTTT
TRBV2	TRBD2	TRBJ2-5	.	CASSRRGAQETQYF	TGTGCCAGCAGTAGGCGGGGGGCCCAAGAGACCCAGTACTTC
TRBV11-2	.	TRBJ1-3	once	CASSLLPGNTIYF	TGTGCCAGCAGCTTACTACCGGGAAACACCATATATTTT
TRBV5-1	.	TRBJ2-6	.	CASSSQTGANVLTF	TGCGCCAGCAGCTCACAAACCGGGGCCAACGTCCTGACTTTC
TRBV3-1/TRBV3-2	.	TRBJ2-3	.	CASSQGIAADTQYF	TGTGCCAGCAGCCAAGGGATAGCGGCAGATACGCAGTATTTT
TRBV6-5	TRBD1	TRBJ1-1	.	CASRDRAFTEAFF	TGTGCCAGCAGGGACAGGGCCTTCACTGAAGCTTTCTTT
TRBV9	.	TRBJ1-3	few	CASSAWAATTGRAGNTIYF	TGTGCCAGCAGCGCCTGGGCCGCCACAACAGGTCGCGCTGGAAACACCATATATTTT
TRBV25-1	.	TRBJ1-6	few	CASNSGTPYNSPLHF	TGTGCCAGCAATTCCGGGACACCGTATAATTCACCCCTCCACTTT
TRBV7-3	.	TRBJ2-1	few	CASSLDPGIGEQFF	TGTGCCAGCAGCTTAGATCCGGGGATAGGTGAGCAGTTCTTC
TRBV5-1	TRBD1	TRBJ2-7	.	CASSLRDRGQGHEQYF	TGCGCCAGCAGCTTAAGGGATAGGGGGCAGGGACACGAGCAGTACTTC
TRBV10-3	.	TRBJ1-2	.	CAISVAAGYGYTF	TGTGCCATCAGTGTCGCAGCAGGCTATGGCTACACCTTC
TRBV10-3	TRBD2	TRBJ2-2	.	CAIPRGTSGRDTGELFF	TGTGCCATCCCCAGGGGGACTAGCGGGAGGGACACCGGGGAGCTGTTTTTT
TRBV7-9	.	TRBJ1-4	.	CASSPGGGRNEKLFF	TGTGCCAGCAGCCCCGGCGGGGGGCGGAATGAAAAACTGTTTTTT
TRBV6-4	.	TRBJ2-3	.	CASSDSRGAKGTDTQYF	TGTGCCAGCAGTGACTCTCGGGGGGCGAAAGGCACAGATACGCAGTATTTT
TRBV7-3	.	TRBJ2-2	few	CASSLLRAGTGELFF	TGTGCCAGCAGCTTATTGAGGGCGGGCACCGGGGAGCTGTTTTTT
TRBV7-9	.	TRBJ1-3	few	CASSLASGRPSGNTIYF	TGTGCCAGCAGCTTAGCTTCAGGAAGGCCCTCTGGAAACACCATATATTTT
TRBV19	.	TRBJ2-4	.	CASSRQGLDKNIQYF	TGTGCCAGTAGCCGGCAGGGCTTGGACAAAAACATTCAGTACTTC
TRBV12-3/TRBV12-4	TRBD1	TRBJ2-4	.	CASVPGQKNIQYF	TGTGCCAGCGTCCCGGGACAGAAAAACATTCAGTACTTC
TRBV4-1	TRBD1	TRBJ1-6	.	CASSQEGTGGDNSPLHF	TGCGCCAGCAGCCAAGAGGGGACAGGCGGGGATAATTCACCCCTCCACTTT
TRBV2	.	TRBJ2-1	.	CAGSEGSYNEQFF	TGTGCCGGGAGCGAGGGTTCCTACAATGAGCAGTTCTTC
TRBV5-4	.	TRBJ2-3	few	CASSSGTPRRTDTQYF	TGTGCCAGCAGCTCAGGGACTCCCAGGAGGACAGATACGCAGTATTTT
TRBV28	.	TRBJ1-2	once	CASSLPQSNYGYTF	TGTGCCAGCAGTTTACCCCAATCCAACTATGGCTACACCTTC
TRBV9	.	TRBJ2-2	.	CASSVRGGTGELFF	TGTGCCAGCAGCGTAAGGGGTGGCACCGGGGAGCTGTTTTTT
TRBV29-1	.	TRBJ2-7	few	CSVRGGSYEQYF	TGCAGCGTTAGAGGGGGCTCCTACGAGCAGTACTTC